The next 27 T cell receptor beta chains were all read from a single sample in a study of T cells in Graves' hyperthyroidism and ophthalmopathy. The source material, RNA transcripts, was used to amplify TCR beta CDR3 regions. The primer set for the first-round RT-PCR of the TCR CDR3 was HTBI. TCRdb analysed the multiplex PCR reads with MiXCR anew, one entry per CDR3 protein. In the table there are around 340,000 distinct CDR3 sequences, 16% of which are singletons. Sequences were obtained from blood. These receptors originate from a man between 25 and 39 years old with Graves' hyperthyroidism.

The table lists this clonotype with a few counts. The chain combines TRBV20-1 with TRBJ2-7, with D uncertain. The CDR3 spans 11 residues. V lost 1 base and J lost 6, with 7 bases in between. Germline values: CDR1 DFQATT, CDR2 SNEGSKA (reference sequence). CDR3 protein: CSARVHAEQYF. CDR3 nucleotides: TGCAGTGCTAGAGTCCATGCCGAGCAGTACTTC.

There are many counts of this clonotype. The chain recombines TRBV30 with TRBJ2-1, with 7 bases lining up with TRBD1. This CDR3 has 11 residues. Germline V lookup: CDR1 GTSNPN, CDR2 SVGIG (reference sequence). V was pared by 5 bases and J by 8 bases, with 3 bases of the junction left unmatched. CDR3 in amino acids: CAWGGQDEQFF. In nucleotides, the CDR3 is TGTGCCTGGGGAGGACAGGATGAGCAGTTCTTC.

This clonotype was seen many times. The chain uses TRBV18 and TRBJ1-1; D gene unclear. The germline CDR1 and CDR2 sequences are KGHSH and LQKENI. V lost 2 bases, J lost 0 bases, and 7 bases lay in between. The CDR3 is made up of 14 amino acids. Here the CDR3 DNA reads TGTGCCAGCTCACCAGGGAGCATGAACACTGAAGCTTTCTTT. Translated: CASSPGSMNTEAFF. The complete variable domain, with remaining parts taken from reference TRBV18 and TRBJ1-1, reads NAGVMQNPRHLVRRRGQEARLRCSPMKGHSHVYWYRQLPEEGLKFMVYLQKENIIDESGMPKERFSAEFPKEGPSILRIQQVVRGDSAAYFCASSPGSMNTEAFFGQGTRLTVV.

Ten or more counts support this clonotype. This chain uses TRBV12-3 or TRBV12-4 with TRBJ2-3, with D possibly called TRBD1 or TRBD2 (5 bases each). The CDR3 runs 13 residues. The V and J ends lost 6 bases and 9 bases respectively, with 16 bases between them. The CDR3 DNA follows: TGTGCCAGCAGACCCCCCATAGAGGGGACGCAGTATTTT. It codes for CASRPPIEGTQYF.

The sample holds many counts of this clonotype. The CDR3 here is CASSGTGFNQPQHF. The DNA for the CDR3 is TGTGCCTCCTCCGGGACAGGGTTCAATCAGCCCCAGCATTTT. The chain employs TRBV10-3 and TRBJ1-5, with 9 bases fitting TRBD1. There are 14 residues in the CDR3. In germline, CDR1 is ENHRY, CDR2 SYGVKD. V gave up 11 bases and J gave up 3 bases; unmatched junction bases: 8.

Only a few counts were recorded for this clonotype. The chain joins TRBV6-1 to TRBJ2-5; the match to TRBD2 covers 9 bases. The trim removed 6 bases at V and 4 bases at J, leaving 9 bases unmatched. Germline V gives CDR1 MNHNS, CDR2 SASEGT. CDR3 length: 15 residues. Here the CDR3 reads CASRQTAGGAETQYF. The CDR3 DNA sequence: TGTGCCAGCAGACAAACAGCGGGAGGCGCAGAGACCCAGTACTTC.

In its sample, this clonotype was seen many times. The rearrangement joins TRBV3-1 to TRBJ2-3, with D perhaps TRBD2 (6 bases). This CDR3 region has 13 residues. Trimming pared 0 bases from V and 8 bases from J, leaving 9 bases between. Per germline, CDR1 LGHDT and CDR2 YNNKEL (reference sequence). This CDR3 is CASSQDPAGTQYF. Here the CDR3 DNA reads TGTGCCAGCAGCCAAGATCCAGCGGGTACGCAGTATTTT.

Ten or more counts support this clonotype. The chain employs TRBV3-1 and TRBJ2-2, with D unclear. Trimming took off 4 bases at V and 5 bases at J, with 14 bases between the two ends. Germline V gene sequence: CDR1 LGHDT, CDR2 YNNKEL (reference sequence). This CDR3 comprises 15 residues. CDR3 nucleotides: TGTGCCAGCAGCCCTCAAGCGAGGTATACCGGGGAGCTGTTTTTT. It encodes CASSPQARYTGELFF.

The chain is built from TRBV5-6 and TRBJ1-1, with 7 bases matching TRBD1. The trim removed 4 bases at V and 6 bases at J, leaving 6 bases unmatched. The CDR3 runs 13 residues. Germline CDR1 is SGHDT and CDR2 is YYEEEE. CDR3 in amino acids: CASSPTGSAEAFF. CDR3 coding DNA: TGTGCCAGCAGCCCGACAGGGAGCGCTGAAGCTTTCTTT.

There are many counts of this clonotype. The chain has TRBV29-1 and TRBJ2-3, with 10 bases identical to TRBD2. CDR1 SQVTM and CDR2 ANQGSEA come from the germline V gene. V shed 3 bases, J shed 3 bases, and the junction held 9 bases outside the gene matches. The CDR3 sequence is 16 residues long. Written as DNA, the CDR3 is TGCAGCGTTGACGGGGCTAGCGGGAGTCTAACAGATACGCAGTATTTT. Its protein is CSVDGASGSLTDTQYF.

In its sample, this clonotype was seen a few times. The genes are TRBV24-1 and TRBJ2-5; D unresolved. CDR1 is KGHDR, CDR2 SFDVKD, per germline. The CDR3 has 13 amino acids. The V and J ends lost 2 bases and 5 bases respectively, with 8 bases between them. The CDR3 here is CATSDSAPETQYF. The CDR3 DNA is TGTGCCACCAGTGATTCCGCCCCGGAGACCCAGTACTTC.

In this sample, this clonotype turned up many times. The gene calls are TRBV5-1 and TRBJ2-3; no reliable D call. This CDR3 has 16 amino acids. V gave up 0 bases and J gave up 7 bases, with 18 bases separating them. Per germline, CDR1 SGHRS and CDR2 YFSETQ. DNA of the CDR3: TGCGCCAGCAGCTTGGCTATTAGAATGGTAGGAAATACGCAGTATTTT. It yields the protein CASSLAIRMVGNTQYF.

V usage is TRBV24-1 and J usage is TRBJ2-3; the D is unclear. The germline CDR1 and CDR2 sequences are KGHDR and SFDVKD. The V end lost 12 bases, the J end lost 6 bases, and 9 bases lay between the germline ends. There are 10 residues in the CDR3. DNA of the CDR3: TGTGCCCCGACCCGGGATACGCAGTATTTT. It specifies CAPTRDTQYF.

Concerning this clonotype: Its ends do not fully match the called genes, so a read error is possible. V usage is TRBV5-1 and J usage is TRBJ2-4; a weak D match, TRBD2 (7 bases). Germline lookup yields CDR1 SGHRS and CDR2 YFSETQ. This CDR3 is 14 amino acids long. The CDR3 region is CTSSSRGAGDIQYF. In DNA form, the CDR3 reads TGCACCAGCAGCTCACGGGGGGCCGGGGACATCCAGTACTTC.

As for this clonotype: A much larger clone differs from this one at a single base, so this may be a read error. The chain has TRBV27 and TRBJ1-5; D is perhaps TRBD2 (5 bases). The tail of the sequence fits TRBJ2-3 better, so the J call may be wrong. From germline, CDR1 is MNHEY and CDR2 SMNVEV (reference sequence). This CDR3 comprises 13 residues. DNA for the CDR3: TGTGCCAGCAGTTTAAGGGAGTATCAGCCCCAGTATTTT. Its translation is CASSLREYQPQYF.

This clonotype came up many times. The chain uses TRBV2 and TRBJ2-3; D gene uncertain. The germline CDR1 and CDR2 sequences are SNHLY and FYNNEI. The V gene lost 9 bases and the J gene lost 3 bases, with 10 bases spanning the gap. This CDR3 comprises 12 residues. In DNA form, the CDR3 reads TGTGCCAGTGGGATGACGACAGATACGCAGTATTTT. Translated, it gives CASGMTTDTQYF.

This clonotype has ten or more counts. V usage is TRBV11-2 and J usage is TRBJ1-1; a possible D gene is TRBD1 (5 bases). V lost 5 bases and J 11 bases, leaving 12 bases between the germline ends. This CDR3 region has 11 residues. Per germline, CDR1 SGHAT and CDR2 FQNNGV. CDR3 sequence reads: CASSPDTVAFF. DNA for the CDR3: TGTGCCAGCAGCCCGGACACCGTCGCTTTCTTT.

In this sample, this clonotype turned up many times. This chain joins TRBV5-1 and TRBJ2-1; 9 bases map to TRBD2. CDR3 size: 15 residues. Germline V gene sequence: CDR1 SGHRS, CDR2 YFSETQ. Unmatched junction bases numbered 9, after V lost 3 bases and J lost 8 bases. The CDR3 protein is CASSYNSGSIDEQFF. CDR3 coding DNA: TGCGCCAGCAGCTATAATAGCGGGAGTATCGATGAGCAGTTCTTC.

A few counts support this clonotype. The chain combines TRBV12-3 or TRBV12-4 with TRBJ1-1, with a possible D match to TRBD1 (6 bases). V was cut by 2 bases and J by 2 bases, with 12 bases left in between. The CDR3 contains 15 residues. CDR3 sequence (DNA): TGTGCCAGCAGTTTAACAGGGTTCGTCAACACTGAAGCTTTCTTT. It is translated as CASSLTGFVNTEAFF.

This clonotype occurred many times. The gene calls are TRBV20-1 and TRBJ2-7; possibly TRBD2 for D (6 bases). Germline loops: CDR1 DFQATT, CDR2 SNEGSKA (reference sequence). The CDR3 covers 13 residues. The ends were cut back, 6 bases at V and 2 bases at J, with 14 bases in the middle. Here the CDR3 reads CSAKGRIPYEQYF. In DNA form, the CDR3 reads TGCAGTGCAAAAGGGAGGATCCCCTACGAGCAGTACTTC.

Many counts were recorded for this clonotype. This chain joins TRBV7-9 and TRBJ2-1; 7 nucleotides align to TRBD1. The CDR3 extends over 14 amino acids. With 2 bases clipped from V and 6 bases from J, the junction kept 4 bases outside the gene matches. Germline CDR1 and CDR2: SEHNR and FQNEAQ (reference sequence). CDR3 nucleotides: TGTGCCAGCAGCTTACAACAGGGGTCCAATGAGCAGTTCTTC. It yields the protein CASSLQQGSNEQFF.

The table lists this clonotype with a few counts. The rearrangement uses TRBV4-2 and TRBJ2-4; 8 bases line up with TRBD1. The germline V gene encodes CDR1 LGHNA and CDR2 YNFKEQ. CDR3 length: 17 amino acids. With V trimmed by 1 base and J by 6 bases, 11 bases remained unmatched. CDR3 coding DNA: TGTGCCAGCAGCCAAGCAAGCACAGGGGGGTTGAGAAACATTCAGTACTTC. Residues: CASSQASTGGLRNIQYF.

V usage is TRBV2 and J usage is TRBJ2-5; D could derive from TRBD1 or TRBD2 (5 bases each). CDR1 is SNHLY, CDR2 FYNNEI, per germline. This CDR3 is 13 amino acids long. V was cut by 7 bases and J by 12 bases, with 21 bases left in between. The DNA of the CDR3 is TGTGCCAGCAAGGAGGAGGCAGGGACCTTGAAGTACTTC. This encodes CASKEEAGTLKYF.

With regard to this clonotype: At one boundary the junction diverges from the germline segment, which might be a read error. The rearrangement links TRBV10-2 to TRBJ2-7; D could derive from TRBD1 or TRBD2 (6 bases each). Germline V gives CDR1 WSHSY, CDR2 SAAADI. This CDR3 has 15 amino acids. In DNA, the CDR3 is TGCGCCAGCAGTGTTCCGAGGGGGGTGTCCTACGAGCAGTACTTT. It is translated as CASSVPRGVSYEQYF.

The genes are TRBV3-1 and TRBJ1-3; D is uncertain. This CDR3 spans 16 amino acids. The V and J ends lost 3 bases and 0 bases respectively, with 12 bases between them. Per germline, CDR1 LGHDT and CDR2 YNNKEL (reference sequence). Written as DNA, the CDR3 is TGTGCCAGCAGCCAGTCGACGGCGGCCTCTGGAAACACCATATATTTT. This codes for CASSQSTAASGNTIYF. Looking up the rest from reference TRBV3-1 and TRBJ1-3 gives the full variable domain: DTAVSQTPKYLVTQMGNDKSIKCEQNLGHDTMYWYKQDSKKFLKIMFSYNNKELIINETVPNRFSPKSPDKAHLNLHINSLELGDSAVYFCASSQSTAASGNTIYFGEGSWLTVV.

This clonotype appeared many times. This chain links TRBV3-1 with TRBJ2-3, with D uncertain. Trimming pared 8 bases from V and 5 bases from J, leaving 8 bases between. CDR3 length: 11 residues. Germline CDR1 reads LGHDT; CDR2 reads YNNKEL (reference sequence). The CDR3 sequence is CASRLLDTQYF. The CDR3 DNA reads TGTGCCAGCCGACTCTTAGATACGCAGTATTTT.

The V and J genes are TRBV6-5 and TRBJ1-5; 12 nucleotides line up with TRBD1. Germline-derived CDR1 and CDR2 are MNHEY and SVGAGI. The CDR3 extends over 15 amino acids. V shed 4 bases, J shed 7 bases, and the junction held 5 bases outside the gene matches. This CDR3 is CASSSGTGGRQPQHF. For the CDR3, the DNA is TGTGCCAGCAGTTCCGGGACAGGGGGCCGGCAGCCCCAGCATTTT.